This TCR beta chain was captured in a study of patients and donors after allogeneic stem cell transplantation. Each CDR3 protein gets one entry after TCRdb re-called the RT-PCR reads with MiXCR. Among around 17,000 distinct CDR3 sequences listed, approximately 25% were seen once. This clonotype was seen a few times. The CDR3 is 14 amino acids. Between the trimmed V and J ends, which lost 4 bases and 3 bases, there was a span of 12 bases. Germline CDR1 and CDR2: LGHDT and YNNKEL (reference sequence). V and J are TRBV3-1 and TRBJ1-1, with D unclear. This TCR was recovered from a human donor who was either an allogeneic HSCT recipient or a stem cell or donor lymphocyte infusion donor (not recorded which). It is not recorded whose cells these are; they may come from a transplant donor. Specimen: blood, either unsorted or a sorted T cell fraction (not recorded which). The CDR3 loop reads CASSPPDGDTEAFF. The CDR3 nucleotides are TGTGCCAGCAGCCCTCCAGACGGGGACACTGAAGCTTTCTTT.